The T cell receptor beta chain described here comes from a study of preoperative IRX-2 immunotherapy in early breast cancer. Treatment: preoperative locoregional IRX-2 cytokine immunotherapy. Preoperative locoregional IRX-2 cytokine immunotherapy was tested in the phase Ib source study. Produced via immunoSEQ multiplex PCR; TCRdb's table is partial and in-frame only. The sample lists tens of thousands of clones; roughly four fifths were seen once. V lost 4 bases and J 9 bases, leaving 12 bases between the germline ends. The CDR3 consists of 13 residues. Germline V gene data show CDR1 as MDHEN and CDR2 as SYDVKM.

This clonotype was sampled from a human donor with breast cancer. J is TRBJ2-2 and V is TRBV28; the D is unclear. Specimen: lymph node tissue, collected after IRX-2 immunotherapy. The CDR3 here is CASSSPSIRELFF. For the CDR3, the DNA is TGTGCCAGCAGTTCTCCCTCGATTAGGGAGCTGTTTTTT.